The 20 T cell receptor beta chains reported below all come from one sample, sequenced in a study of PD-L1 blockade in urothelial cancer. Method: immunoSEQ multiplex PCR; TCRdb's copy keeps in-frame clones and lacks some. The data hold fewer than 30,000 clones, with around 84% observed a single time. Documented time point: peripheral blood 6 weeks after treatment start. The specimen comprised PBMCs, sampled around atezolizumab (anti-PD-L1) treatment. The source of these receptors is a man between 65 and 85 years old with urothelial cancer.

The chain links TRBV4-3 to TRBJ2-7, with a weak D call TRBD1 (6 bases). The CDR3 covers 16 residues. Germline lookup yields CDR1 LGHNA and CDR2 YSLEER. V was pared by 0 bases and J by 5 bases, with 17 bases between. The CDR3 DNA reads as TGCGCCAGCAGCCAAGATGCCAGCCAGGGGATCAACGAGCAGTACTTC. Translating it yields CASSQDASQGINEQYF.

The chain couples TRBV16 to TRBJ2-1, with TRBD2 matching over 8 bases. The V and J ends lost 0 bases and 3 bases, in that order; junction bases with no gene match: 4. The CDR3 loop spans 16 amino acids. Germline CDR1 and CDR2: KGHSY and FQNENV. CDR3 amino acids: CASSQSSTSGYNEQFF. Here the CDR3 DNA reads TGTGCCAGCAGCCAATCCAGCACTAGCGGCTACAATGAGCAGTTCTTC.

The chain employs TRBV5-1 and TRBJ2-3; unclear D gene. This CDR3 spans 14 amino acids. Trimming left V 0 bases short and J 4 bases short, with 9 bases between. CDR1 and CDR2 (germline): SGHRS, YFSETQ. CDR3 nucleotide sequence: TGCGCCAGCAGCTTGGCCCAGGCACCAGATACGCAGTATTTT. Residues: CASSLAQAPDTQYF. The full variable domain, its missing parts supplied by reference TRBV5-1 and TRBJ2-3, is KAGVTQTPRYLIKTRGQQVTLSCSPISGHRSVSWYQQTPGQGLQFLFEYFSETQRNKGNFPGRFSGRQFSNSRSEMNVSTLELGDSALYLCASSLAQAPDTQYFGPGTRLTVL.

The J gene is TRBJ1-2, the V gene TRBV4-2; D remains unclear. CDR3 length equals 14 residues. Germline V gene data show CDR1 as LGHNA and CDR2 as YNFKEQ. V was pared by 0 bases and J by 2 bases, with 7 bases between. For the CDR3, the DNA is TGTGCCAGCAGCCAAGATCAGGAAAACTATGGCTACACCTTC. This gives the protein CASSQDQENYGYTF.

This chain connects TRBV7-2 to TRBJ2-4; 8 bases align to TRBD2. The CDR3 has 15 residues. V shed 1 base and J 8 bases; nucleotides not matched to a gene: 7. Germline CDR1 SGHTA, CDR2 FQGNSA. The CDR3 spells CASSLERGTYHIQYF. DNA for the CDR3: TGTGCCAGCAGCTTAGAGCGGGGGACGTATCACATTCAGTACTTC. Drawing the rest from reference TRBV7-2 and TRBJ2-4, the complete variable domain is GAGVSQSPSNKVTEKGKDVELRCDPISGHTALYWYRQSLGQGLEFLIYFQGNSAPDKSGLPSDRFSAERTGGSVSTLTIQRTQQEDSAVYLCASSLERGTYHIQYFGAGTRLSVL.

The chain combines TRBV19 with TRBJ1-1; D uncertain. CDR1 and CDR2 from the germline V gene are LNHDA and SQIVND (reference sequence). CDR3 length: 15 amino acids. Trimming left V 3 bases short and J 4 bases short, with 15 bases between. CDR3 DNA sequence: TGTGCCAGTAGTATGGGAGGGATGGGTTTCACTGAAGCTTTCTTT. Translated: CASSMGGMGFTEAFF.

The CDR3 protein is CASSSAANEQFF. CDR3 nucleotides: TGTGCCAGCAGCTCCGCGGCCAATGAGCAGTTCTTC. V is TRBV7-3 and J is TRBJ2-1, with D uncertain. V was cut by 4 bases and J by 6 bases, with 7 bases left in between. CDR3 length: 12 amino acids. Per germline, CDR1 SGHTA and CDR2 FQGTGA.

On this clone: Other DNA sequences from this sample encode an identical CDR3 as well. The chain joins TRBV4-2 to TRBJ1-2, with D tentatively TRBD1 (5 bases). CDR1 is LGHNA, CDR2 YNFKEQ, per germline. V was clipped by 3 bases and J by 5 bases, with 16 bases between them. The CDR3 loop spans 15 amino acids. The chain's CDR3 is CASSQRARGYYGYTF. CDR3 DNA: TGTGCCAGCAGCCAGCGGGCCCGGGGGTATTATGGCTACACCTTC.

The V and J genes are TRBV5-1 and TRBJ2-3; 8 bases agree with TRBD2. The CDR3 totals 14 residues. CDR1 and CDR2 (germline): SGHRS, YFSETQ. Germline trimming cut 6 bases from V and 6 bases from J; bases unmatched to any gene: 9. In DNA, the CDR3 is TGCGCCAGCAACGAAGCGGGGGCCCCGGATACGCAGTATTTT. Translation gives CASNEAGAPDTQYF.

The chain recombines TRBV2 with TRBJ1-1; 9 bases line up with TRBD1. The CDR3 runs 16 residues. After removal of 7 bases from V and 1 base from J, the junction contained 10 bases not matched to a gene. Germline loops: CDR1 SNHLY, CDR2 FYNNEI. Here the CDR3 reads CASTPGQGVGNTEAFF. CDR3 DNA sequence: TGTGCCAGCACCCCGGGACAGGGAGTGGGGAACACTGAAGCTTTCTTT.

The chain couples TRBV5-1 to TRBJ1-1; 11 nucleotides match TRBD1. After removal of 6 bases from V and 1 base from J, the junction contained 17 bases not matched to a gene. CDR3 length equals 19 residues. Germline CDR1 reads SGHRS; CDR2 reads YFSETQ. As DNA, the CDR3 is TGCGCCAGCAACTTCGAAGCCGGGACAGGGGGTGGTGGGAACACTGAAGCTTTCTTT. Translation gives CASNFEAGTGGGGNTEAFF.

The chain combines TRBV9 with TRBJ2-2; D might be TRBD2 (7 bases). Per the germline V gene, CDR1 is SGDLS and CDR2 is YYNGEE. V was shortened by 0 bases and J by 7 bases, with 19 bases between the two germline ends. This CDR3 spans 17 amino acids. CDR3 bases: TGTGCCAGCAGCGTAGTATCGGGGGGCGAATATAGCGGGGAGCTGTTTTTT. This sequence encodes CASSVVSGGEYSGELFF.

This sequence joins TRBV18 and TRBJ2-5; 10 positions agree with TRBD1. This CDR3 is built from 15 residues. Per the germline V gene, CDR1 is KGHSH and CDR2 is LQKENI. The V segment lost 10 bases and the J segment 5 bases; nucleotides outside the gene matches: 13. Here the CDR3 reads CATKPGTGVDETQYF. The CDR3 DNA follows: TGTGCCACCAAACCCGGGACAGGGGTGGATGAGACCCAGTACTTC.

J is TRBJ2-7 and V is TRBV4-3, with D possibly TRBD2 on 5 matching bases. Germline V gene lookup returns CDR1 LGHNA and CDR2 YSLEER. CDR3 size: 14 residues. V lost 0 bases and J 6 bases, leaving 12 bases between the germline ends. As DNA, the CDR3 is TGCGCCAGCAGCCAAGACGCGGGCCTCCGCGAGCAGTACTTC. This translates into CASSQDAGLREQYF.

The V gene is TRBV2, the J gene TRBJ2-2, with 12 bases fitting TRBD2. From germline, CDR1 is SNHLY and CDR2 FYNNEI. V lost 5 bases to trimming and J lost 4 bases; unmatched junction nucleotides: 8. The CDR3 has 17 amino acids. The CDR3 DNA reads TGTGCCAGCAGTCTCTCTAGCGGGAGGGCCGGCACCGGGGAGCTGTTTTTT. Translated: CASSLSSGRAGTGELFF. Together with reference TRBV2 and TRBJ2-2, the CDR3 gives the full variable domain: EPEVTQTPSHQVTQMGQEVILRCVPISNHLYFYWYRQILGQKVEFLVSFYNNEISEKSEIFDDQFSVERPDGSNFTLKIRSTKLEDSAMYFCASSLSSGRAGTGELFFGEGSRLTVL.

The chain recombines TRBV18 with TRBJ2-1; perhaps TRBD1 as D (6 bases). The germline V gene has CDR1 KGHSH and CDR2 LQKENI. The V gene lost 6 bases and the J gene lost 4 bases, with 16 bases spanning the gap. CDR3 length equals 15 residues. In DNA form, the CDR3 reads TGTGCCAGCTCCCCCTCGACAGGACCATACAATGAGCAGTTCTTC. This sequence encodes CASSPSTGPYNEQFF. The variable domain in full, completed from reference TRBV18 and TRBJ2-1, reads NAGVMQNPRHLVRRRGQEARLRCSPMKGHSHVYWYRQLPEEGLKFMVYLQKENIIDESGMPKERFSAEFPKEGPSILRIQQVVRGDSAAYFCASSPSTGPYNEQFFGPGTRLTVL.

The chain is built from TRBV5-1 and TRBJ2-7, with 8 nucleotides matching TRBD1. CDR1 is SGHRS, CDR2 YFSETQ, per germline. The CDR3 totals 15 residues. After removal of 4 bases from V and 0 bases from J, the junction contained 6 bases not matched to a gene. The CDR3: CASSIDRGVSYEQYF. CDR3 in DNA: TGCGCCAGCAGCATCGACAGGGGAGTCTCCTACGAGCAGTACTTC.

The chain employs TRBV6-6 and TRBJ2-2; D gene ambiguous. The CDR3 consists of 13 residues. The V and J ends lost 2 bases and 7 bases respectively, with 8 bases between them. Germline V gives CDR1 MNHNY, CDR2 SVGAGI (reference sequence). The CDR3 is CASSYQEGGELFF. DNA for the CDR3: TGTGCCAGCAGTTACCAGGAAGGCGGGGAGCTGTTTTTT.

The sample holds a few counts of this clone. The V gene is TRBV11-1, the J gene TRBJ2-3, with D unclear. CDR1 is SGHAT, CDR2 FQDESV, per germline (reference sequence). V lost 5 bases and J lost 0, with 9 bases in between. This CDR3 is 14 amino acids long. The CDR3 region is CASSHRTSTDTQYF. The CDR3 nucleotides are TGTGCCAGCAGCCACAGAACTAGCACAGATACGCAGTATTTT. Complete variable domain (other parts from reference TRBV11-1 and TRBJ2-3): EAEVAQSPRYKITEKSQAVAFWCDPISGHATLYWYRQILGQGPELLVQFQDESVVDDSQLPKDRFSAERLKGVDSTLKIQPAELGDSAMYLCASSHRTSTDTQYFGPGTRLTVL.

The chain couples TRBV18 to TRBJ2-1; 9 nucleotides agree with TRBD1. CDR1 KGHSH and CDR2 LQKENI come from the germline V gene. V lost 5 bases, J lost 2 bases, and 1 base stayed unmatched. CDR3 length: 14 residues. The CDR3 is CASSGDRAYNEQFF. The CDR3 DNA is TGTGCCAGCTCAGGGGACAGGGCCTACAATGAGCAGTTCTTC.